A selection of T cell receptor beta chains follows, all from one sample in a study of shared clonotypes between healthy human individuals. Assay: immunoSEQ multiplex PCR; the TCRdb copy retains only in-frame clones and omits some. This table has more than 2,000,000 clones, approximately 90% appearing once. Sample: naive CD4+ T cells sorted from blood. These TCRs come from a young man in good health. The CDR3 runs from the conserved cysteine through the conserved F or W. The order of the fields is clone size, D gene, V gene, J gene, CDR3 DNA, CDR3 protein. The D gene is left open where the match is weak. Size is omitted from some rows. Given values are once, few, many or a class for expanded clones.

size: once; D: NA; V: TRBV30; J: TRBJ1-1; DNA: TGTGCCTGGAGGCCAGGGGAGGAATCTGAAGCTTTCTTT; CDR3: CAWRPGEESEAFF
size: NA; D: TRBD1; V: TRBV9; J: TRBJ2-7; DNA: TGTGCCAGCAGCGTAGGGATTGGGGACAGAAACTCCTACGAGCAGTACTTC; CDR3: CASSVGIGDRNSYEQYF
size: NA; D: TRBD1; V: TRBV6-6; J: TRBJ2-7; DNA: TGTGCCAGCACCAGGACAGGGCGCGACGAGCAGTACTTC; CDR3: CASTRTGRDEQYF
size: NA; D: NA; V: TRBV12-2; J: TRBJ1-6; DNA: TGTGCAAGTCGCTTACCGACGAGGGGCTGGACAGGGAGCTCCTATAATTCACCCCTCCACTTT; CDR3: CASRLPTRGWTGSSYNSPLHF
size: NA; D: NA; V: TRBV10-3; J: TRBJ1-5; DNA: TGTGCCATCAGTGAGTCCGGATTCGATCAGCCCCAGCATTTT; CDR3: CAISESGFDQPQHF
size: NA; D: TRBD2; V: TRBV7-3; J: TRBJ2-2; DNA: TGTGCCAGCAGCTTAAGCGGGGGGGCTTCCACCGGGGAGCTGTTTTTT; CDR3: CASSLSGGASTGELFF
size: NA; D: TRBD2; V: TRBV19; J: TRBJ2-7; DNA: TGTGCCAGTAGTAATCTAGCGGGAGCATACGAGCAGTACTTC; CDR3: CASSNLAGAYEQYF
size: NA; D: NA; V: TRBV7-2; J: TRBJ1-1; DNA: TGTGCCAGCAGCTGGGGAGGGCCGGGGAACACTGAAGCTTTCTTT; CDR3: CASSWGGPGNTEAFF
size: NA; D: NA; V: TRBV6-5; J: TRBJ2-7; DNA: TGTGCCAGCAGTTACTCCCTGGACAGAGACTACGAGCAGTACTTC; CDR3: CASSYSLDRDYEQYF
size: NA; D: NA; V: TRBV5-4; J: TRBJ2-1; DNA: TGTGCCAGCAGCCCCACTAGTGCGAGCTCCTACAATGAGCAGTTCTTC; CDR3: CASSPTSASSYNEQFF
size: once; D: NA; V: TRBV25-1; J: TRBJ1-2; DNA: TGTGCCAGCAGTGAATCTTGGTCGAGCGGGGGCTCGGTTGGCTACACCTTC; CDR3: CASSESWSSGGSVGYTF
size: few; D: NA; V: TRBV7-2; J: TRBJ2-7; DNA: TGTGCCAGCGGCGCGGGCAGCTACGAGCAGTACTTC; CDR3: CASGAGSYEQYF
size: NA; D: TRBD1; V: TRBV4-1; J: TRBJ2-3; DNA: TGCGCCAGCAGGGACAGGGGTGGAGATACGCAGTATTTT; CDR3: CASRDRGGDTQYF
size: NA; D: TRBD1; V: TRBV5-4; J: TRBJ2-5; DNA: TGTGCCAGCAGCTTGGGGACAGGGATAGAGACCCAGTACTTC; CDR3: CASSLGTGIETQYF
size: NA; D: TRBD1; V: TRBV5-4; J: TRBJ1-2; DNA: TGTGCCAGCACCAGGGACAGAGGGAGCTACACCTTC; CDR3: CASTRDRGSYTF
size: NA; D: TRBD2; V: TRBV10-3; J: TRBJ2-3; DNA: TGTGCCATCAGTGTGGACCGGACTAGCGGGAGTGTAAGAGTAGGCAGAGATACGCAGTATTTT; CDR3: CAISVDRTSGSVRVGRDTQYF
size: NA; D: NA; V: TRBV6-6; J: TRBJ2-5; DNA: TGTGCCAGCAGTTACACAGGTGGGGGCTCCCAGTACTTC; CDR3: CASSYTGGGSQYF
size: NA; D: NA; V: TRBV7-8; J: TRBJ2-5; DNA: TGTGCCAGCAGCTTATCCCCCGCGGAGACCCAGTACTTC; CDR3: CASSLSPAETQYF
size: once; D: NA; V: TRBV2; J: TRBJ2-1; DNA: TGTGCCAGCAAGAGAGGGGAACCCTACAATGAGCAGTTCTTC; CDR3: CASKRGEPYNEQFF
size: NA; D: TRBD1; V: TRBV10-3; J: TRBJ2-3; DNA: TGTGCCACAGGGACAGGGAGCACAGATACGCAGTATTTT; CDR3: CATGTGSTDTQYF
size: NA; D: TRBD2; V: TRBV9; J: TRBJ2-5; DNA: TGTGCCAGCAGCGTGGGGACTAGCGGGAAGGTCTGGCAAGAGACCCAGTACTTC; CDR3: CASSVGTSGKVWQETQYF
size: NA; D: NA; V: TRBV10-3; J: TRBJ2-5; DNA: TGTGCCATCGGTTCTGGGGAGACCCAGTACTTC; CDR3: CAIGSGETQYF
size: NA; D: NA; V: TRBV5-4; J: TRBJ2-5; DNA: TGTGCCAGCAGCCCCGGTGCGTTCCAAGAGACCCAGTACTTC; CDR3: CASSPGAFQETQYF
size: NA; D: TRBD1; V: TRBV19; J: TRBJ1-3; DNA: TGTGCCAGTACCACCCCCGGACAGGGAAGAAACACCATATATTTT; CDR3: CASTTPGQGRNTIYF
size: few; D: NA; V: TRBV30; J: TRBJ1-5; DNA: TGTGCCTGGACCCCTTCGCCCCATCAGCCCCAGCATTTT; CDR3: CAWTPSPHQPQHF
size: NA; D: NA; V: TRBV19; J: TRBJ1-6; DNA: TGTGCCAGTTCAACAGGGAAGTATAATTCACCCCTCCACTTT; CDR3: CASSTGKYNSPLHF
size: NA; D: TRBD1; V: TRBV6-5; J: TRBJ2-2; DNA: TGTGCCAGCAGTGCCGACAGGGTCACCGGGGAGCTGTTTTTT; CDR3: CASSADRVTGELFF
size: NA; D: TRBD1; V: TRBV10-1; J: TRBJ2-7; DNA: TGCGCCAGCAGTGAGTCTTTGGGACAGTTCTACGAGCAGTACTTC; CDR3: CASSESLGQFYEQYF
size: NA; D: NA; V: TRBV6-5; J: TRBJ2-7; DNA: TGTGCCAGTCGCTCGGCGGGCTGGAACTCCTACGAGCAGTACTTC; CDR3: CASRSAGWNSYEQYF
size: NA; D: TRBD2; V: TRBV30; J: TRBJ2-2; DNA: TGTGCCTGGAACCTCCTCGGACTAGCGGGAGACACCGGGGAGCTGTTTTTT; CDR3: CAWNLLGLAGDTGELFF
size: NA; D: NA; V: TRBV5-1; J: TRBJ2-7; DNA: TGCGCCAGCAGCTCGAATCCGTCAGGGGAGCGATACGAGCAGTACTTC; CDR3: CASSSNPSGERYEQYF
size: NA; D: NA; V: TRBV11-2; J: TRBJ2-7; DNA: TGTGCCAGCAGCGCCATGCTGGGGGTAAGCGAGCAGTACTTC; CDR3: CASSAMLGVSEQYF
size: NA; D: NA; V: TRBV25-1; J: TRBJ2-7; DNA: TGTGCCAGCAGTAGGGCTCCTGCCCACGAGCAGTACTTC; CDR3: CASSRAPAHEQYF
size: NA; D: NA; V: TRBV6-1; J: TRBJ2-7; DNA: TGTGCCAGCAGTGATTTAGACAGGCTCTACGAGCAGTACTTC; CDR3: CASSDLDRLYEQYF
size: NA; D: TRBD2; V: TRBV5-1; J: TRBJ2-1; DNA: TGCGCCAGCAGCACGCCCACTAGCGGACCCTACAATGAGCAGTTCTTC; CDR3: CASSTPTSGPYNEQFF
size: NA; D: NA; V: TRBV4-1; J: TRBJ1-4; DNA: TGCGCCAGCAGCCAAGACTACGTAGTGGAGGGAGCTAATGAAAAACTGTTTTTT; CDR3: CASSQDYVVEGANEKLFF
size: once; D: TRBD1; V: TRBV18; J: TRBJ1-2; DNA: TGTGCCAGCTCACCACCGAGCGGGACAGCTAATCTCTATGGCTACACCTTC; CDR3: CASSPPSGTANLYGYTF
size: NA; D: NA; V: TRBV5-1; J: TRBJ2-5; DNA: TGCGCCAGCAGCTACTCGGTCCAGGGGGAGACCCAGTACTTC; CDR3: CASSYSVQGETQYF
size: few; D: NA; V: TRBV4-1; J: TRBJ1-1; DNA: TGCGCCAGCAGCCACCCTAATCGGGAAGAAGCTTTCTTT; CDR3: CASSHPNREEAFF
size: once; D: TRBD2; V: TRBV2; J: TRBJ2-7; DNA: TGTGCCAGCAGTACTAGCGGGGGGGCTTCCGAGCAGTACTTC; CDR3: CASSTSGGASEQYF
size: once; D: NA; V: TRBV7-2; J: TRBJ2-7; DNA: TGTGCCAGCACCTCAGCCTACGAGCAGTACTTC; CDR3: CASTSAYEQYF
size: NA; D: NA; V: TRBV30; J: TRBJ1-3; DNA: TGTGCCTGGAGTCCCCAAAGGGGTACCATATATTTT; CDR3: CAWSPQRGTIYF
size: NA; D: NA; V: TRBV19; J: TRBJ2-5; DNA: TGTGCCAGTAGTATGGGCTCGGGGACCCAGTACTTC; CDR3: CASSMGSGTQYF
size: NA; D: NA; V: TRBV9; J: TRBJ1-6; DNA: TGTGCCAGCAGCCAAGGACAGAACAATTCACCCCTCCACTTT; CDR3: CASSQGQNNSPLHF
size: NA; D: NA; V: TRBV27; J: TRBJ2-3; DNA: TGTGCCAGCAGTTTATGGTGGGCAGATACGCAGTATTTT; CDR3: CASSLWWADTQYF
size: once; D: NA; V: TRBV27; J: TRBJ2-7; DNA: TGTGCCAGCGGACTCTCCTACGAGCAGTACTTC; CDR3: CASGLSYEQYF
size: NA; D: NA; V: TRBV11-2; J: TRBJ2-1; DNA: TGTGCCAGCAGCTTAGATCCTGGGGGGCTGGACTACAATGAGCAGTTCTTC; CDR3: CASSLDPGGLDYNEQFF
size: once; D: NA; V: TRBV5-6; J: TRBJ2-2; DNA: TGTGCCAGCAGCTTGAAGAACACCGGGGAGCTGTTTTTT; CDR3: CASSLKNTGELFF
size: NA; D: NA; V: TRBV30; J: TRBJ2-5; DNA: TGTGCCTGGACCCCAGAAGAGACCCAGTACTTC; CDR3: CAWTPEETQYF
size: few; D: NA; V: TRBV6-1; J: TRBJ2-3; DNA: TGTGCCAGCAGTGGATACAGGGGCACAGATACGCAGTATTTT; CDR3: CASSGYRGTDTQYF
size: NA; D: NA; V: TRBV30; J: TRBJ2-3; DNA: TGTGCCTGGAGGGTCAACGGACTGCAGTATTTT; CDR3: CAWRVNGLQYF
size: NA; D: NA; V: TRBV6-1; J: TRBJ1-1; DNA: TGTGCCAGCAGTGATTGGCAGGGGAACACTGAAGCTTTCTTT; CDR3: CASSDWQGNTEAFF
size: NA; D: TRBD2; V: TRBV18; J: TRBJ2-1; DNA: TGTGCCAGCTCACCACCGATTGCGGGGGGGTTCAATGAGCAGTTCTTC; CDR3: CASSPPIAGGFNEQFF
size: NA; D: TRBD1; V: TRBV6-4; J: TRBJ2-7; DNA: TGTGCCAGCAGTGAGACAGGGGGCCGCCAGCAGTACTTC; CDR3: CASSETGGRQQYF
size: NA; D: NA; V: TRBV6-5; J: TRBJ2-2; DNA: TGTGCCAGCAGTTATGACAGGACCGGGGAGCTGTTTTTT; CDR3: CASSYDRTGELFF
size: once; D: NA; V: TRBV6-1; J: TRBJ1-6; DNA: TGTGCCAGCAGCGAAACGGGGGGGAATTCACCCCTCCACTTT; CDR3: CASSETGGNSPLHF
size: once; D: TRBD1; V: TRBV10-3; J: TRBJ2-1; DNA: TGTGCCATCAGTAACGCCCGGGACAGGGTGGGCAATGAGCAGTTCTTC; CDR3: CAISNARDRVGNEQFF
size: once; D: TRBD1; V: TRBV28; J: TRBJ1-2; DNA: TGTGCCAGCAGACCCCCGGGGCGGACAGGGCTTGTAGTACTCTATGGCTACACCTTC; CDR3: CASRPPGRTGLVVLYGYTF
size: NA; D: NA; V: TRBV27; J: TRBJ1-6; DNA: TGTGCCAGCAGTTTATGGGGAATATGGGGCCGACAGCTCCTCACCCCGAATTCACCCCTCCACTTT; CDR3: CASSLWGIWGRQLLTPNSPLHF
size: NA; D: NA; V: TRBV4-3; J: TRBJ1-5; DNA: TGCGCCAGCAGCCAAGATCGCCGGGAGAATCAGCCCCAGCATTTT; CDR3: CASSQDRRENQPQHF